Only one count was recorded for the clone carrying this TCR beta chain. The antigen is not known. This CDR3 fails to terminate in the conserved phenylalanine or tryptophan, so it likely reflects a read error. Germline V gives CDR1 MNHEY, CDR2 SVGAGI. This CDR3 has 14 amino acids. The V and J ends lost 0 bases and 11 bases respectively, with 13 bases between them. The data stem from a study of tumor-infiltrating lymphocytes in primary liver carcinoma. Notes on the study in general: Only around 7-25% of top clones occurred in all five tumor regions.

Co-extraction of both nucleic acids (RNA and DNA) used about 19-33 mg of unsorted bulk tissue. Researchers generated TCR beta cDNA from approximately 450 ng of total RNA, relying on a constant-region primer. Libraries covering TCR beta were generated through three nested multiplex PCR rounds (using a slightly modified ARM-PCR). Two initial PCR rounds of around 10 cycles each paired TRBV1-TRBV30 forward primers with a C-beta reverse primer. MiXCR was run by TCRdb on the multiplex PCR reads, yielding one entry per CDR3 protein. This sample has some 94,000 distinct CDR3 sequences, with roughly 69% found just once.

The sequencing sample was made of liver tumor tissue from sampling region 5. Subset of the sample: tumor region T5, tumor centre. This chain links TRBV6-5 with TRBJ1-4; possibly TRBD1 for D (5 bases). This clonotype was obtained from an older woman with primary liver carcinoma and hepatitis B virus infection. The DNA for the CDR3 is TGTGCCAGCAGTTACTCGGGGAGGGGTGAGAAACTGTTTTCT. Encoded protein: CASSYSGRGEKLFS.